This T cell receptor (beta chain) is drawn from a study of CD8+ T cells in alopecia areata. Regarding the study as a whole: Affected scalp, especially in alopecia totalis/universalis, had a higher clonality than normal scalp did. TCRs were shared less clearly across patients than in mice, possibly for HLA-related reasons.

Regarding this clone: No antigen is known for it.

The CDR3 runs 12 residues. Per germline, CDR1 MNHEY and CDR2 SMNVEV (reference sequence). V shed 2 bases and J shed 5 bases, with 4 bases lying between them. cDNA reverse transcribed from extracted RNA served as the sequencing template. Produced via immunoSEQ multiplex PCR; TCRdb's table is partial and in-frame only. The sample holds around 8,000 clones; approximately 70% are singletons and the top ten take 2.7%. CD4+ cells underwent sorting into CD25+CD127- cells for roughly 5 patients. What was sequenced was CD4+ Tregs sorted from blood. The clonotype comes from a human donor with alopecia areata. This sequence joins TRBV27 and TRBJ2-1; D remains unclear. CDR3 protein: CASSLGHNEQFF. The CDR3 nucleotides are TGTGCCAGCAGTTTAGGGCACAATGAGCAGTTCTTC.